The 29 T cell receptor beta chains given below trace back to one sample, sequenced in a study of T cell responses to AZD1222 COVID-19 vaccine. The assay was immunoSEQ multiplex PCR, and TCRdb's table has in-frame clones only and misses some. The sample includes roughly 150,000 clones, roughly 87% seen only once; the top ten take 0.85% to 1.1%. Sequences were derived from peripheral blood, sampled 28 days after the second AZD1222 dose. The receptors here all came from an adult who received the AZD1222 COVID-19 vaccine.

CDR3 residues: CASSLAGGSGEQYF. The CDR3 coding sequence is TGTGCCAGCAGCTTAGCGGGGGGGTCTGGCGAGCAGTACTTC. V usage is TRBV7-9 and J usage is TRBJ2-7; 7 bases line up with TRBD2. V shed 0 bases and J 6 bases; nucleotides not matched to a gene: 5. This CDR3 contains 14 residues. Germline CDR1 is SEHNR and CDR2 is FQNEAQ (reference sequence).

Worth noting for this clone: At one end the junction does not follow the germline gene, possibly because of a read error. This rearrangement joins TRBV2 to TRBJ1-6; D gene unclear. This CDR3 has 14 amino acids. CDR1 SNHLY and CDR2 FYNNEI come from the germline V gene. CDR3 protein: CASSVAQLPSPLYF. As DNA, the CDR3 is TGTGCCAGCAGTGTTGCCCAGCTCCCTTCACCCCTCTACTTT.

This clone was detected only once. This chain joins TRBV6-2 or TRBV6-3 and TRBJ1-5; D is possibly TRBD1 (6 bases). The germline V gene has CDR1 MNHEY and CDR2 SVGEGT. Trimming took 4 bases from V and 7 from J, leaving 11 bases between them. The CDR3 is 13 residues long. CDR3 amino acids: CASSSQGRQPQHF. Here the CDR3 DNA reads TGTGCCAGCAGTTCACAGGGACGACAGCCCCAGCATTTT.

V is TRBV18 and J is TRBJ1-1; 9 nucleotides line up with TRBD1. V lost 3 bases, J lost 4 bases, and 9 bases stayed unmatched. The CDR3 is made up of 16 amino acids. Germline V gives CDR1 KGHSH, CDR2 LQKENI. The CDR3 sequence: CASSPRETGGTTEAFF. DNA of the CDR3: TGTGCCAGCTCACCCCGCGAGACAGGGGGGACCACTGAAGCTTTCTTT.

This sequence joins TRBV5-4 and TRBJ2-1, with D perhaps matching TRBD2 (6 bases). Per germline, CDR1 SGHNT and CDR2 YYREEE (reference sequence). The CDR3 is made up of 16 amino acids. Trimming left V 4 bases short and J 6 bases short, with 20 bases between. The CDR3 nucleotides read TGTGCCAGCAGCGGGGAGGCGGGCAAACTTAGCAATGAGCAGTTCTTC. This translates into CASSGEAGKLSNEQFF.

The chain combines TRBV15 with TRBJ2-1, with 15 nucleotides matching TRBD2. The CDR3 has 17 residues. In germline, CDR1 is LNHNV, CDR2 YYDKDF (reference sequence). V gave up 5 bases and J gave up 5 bases; unmatched junction bases: 7. The chain's CDR3 is CATSFPGLAGGNNEQFF. The DNA for the CDR3 is TGTGCCACCAGCTTTCCGGGACTAGCGGGGGGTAACAATGAGCAGTTCTTC. The full variable domain, completed using reference TRBV15 and TRBJ2-1, is DAMVIQNPRYQVTQFGKPVTLSCSQTLNHNVMYWYQQKSSQAPKLLFHYYDKDFNNEADTPDNFQSRRPNTSFCFLDIRSPGLGDTAMYLCATSFPGLAGGNNEQFFGPGTRLTVL.

The gene calls are TRBV19 and TRBJ1-2; 7 positions agree with TRBD1. V lost 7 bases and J lost 4; bases outside the gene matches: 12. In germline, CDR1 is LNHDA, CDR2 SQIVND (reference sequence). The CDR3 length is 15 residues. CDR3 nucleotides: TGTGCCAGTAAACCGGACAGGACCGGGATCTATGGCTACACCTTC. This sequence encodes CASKPDRTGIYGYTF.

This clone is a singleton in its sample. The V gene is TRBV5-1, the J gene TRBJ1-1; 8 bases agree with TRBD1. Germline values: CDR1 SGHRS, CDR2 YFSETQ. CDR3 length: 17 amino acids. V lost 0 bases and J lost 4; bases outside the gene matches: 11. For the CDR3, the DNA is TGCGCCAGCAGCTTGGAACAGGGGGTTGGTTGGGGCACTGAAGCTTTCTTT. This sequence encodes CASSLEQGVGWGTEAFF.

The chain uses TRBV7-9 and TRBJ1-2; TRBD1 matches at 9 bases. The trim removed 5 bases at V and 6 bases at J, leaving 4 bases unmatched. The CDR3 covers 13 residues. From germline, CDR1 is SEHNR and CDR2 FQNEAQ (reference sequence). The CDR3 DNA reads as TGTGCCAGCAGCGGGGGGACAGGGCATGGCTACACCTTC. As protein: CASSGGTGHGYTF.

The V and J genes are TRBV7-9 and TRBJ1-1; a weak D match, TRBD1 (5 bases). This CDR3 is built from 14 residues. Trimming took 6 bases from V and 2 from J, leaving 13 bases between them. CDR1 and CDR2 from the germline V gene are SEHNR and FQNEAQ (reference sequence). The CDR3 DNA reads as TGTGCCAGCAGAAAACAGGACCCTAACACTGAAGCTTTCTTT. Amino acids: CASRKQDPNTEAFF.

The rearrangement links TRBV12-3 or TRBV12-4 to TRBJ1-2, with a weak D call TRBD1 (6 bases). This CDR3 region has 11 residues. V was shortened by 8 bases and J by 8 bases, with 12 bases between the two germline ends. CDR3 loop: CASRGGGGYTF. CDR3 DNA: TGTGCCAGCCGAGGGGGAGGCGGCTACACCTTC.

This sequence joins TRBV11-2 and TRBJ2-5, with a tentative D call TRBD2 (7 bases). Trimming removed 3 bases from V and 5 bases from J, with 19 bases in between. CDR3 length equals 16 residues. The germline gives CDR1 SGHAT, CDR2 FQNNGV. The CDR3 DNA reads TGTGCCAGCAGCTTCAATCGAGGGGGGGCTTCGGAGACCCAGTACTTC. Its protein product is CASSFNRGGASETQYF. Full variable domain (outside the CDR3, taken from reference TRBV11-2 and TRBJ2-5): EAGVAQSPRYKIIEKRQSVAFWCNPISGHATLYWYQQILGQGPKLLIQFQNNGVVDDSQLPKDRFSAERLKGVDSTLKIQPAKLEDSAVYLCASSFNRGGASETQYFGPGTRLLVL.

The sample holds one count of this clone. V gene TRBV6-1 combines with J gene TRBJ1-1; D possibly corresponds to TRBD1 (6 bases). This CDR3 contains 16 residues. Germline V gene lookup returns CDR1 MNHNS and CDR2 SASEGT. V lost 4 bases to trimming and J lost 10 bases, with 25 bases between them. CDR3 region: CASSGLQGRGREAAFF. The CDR3 coding sequence is TGTGCCAGCAGTGGACTACAGGGCCGGGGGAGAGAAGCAGCTTTCTTT.

This rearrangement joins TRBV29-1 to TRBJ2-5, with 12 bases aligning to TRBD2. The V and J ends lost 7 bases and 2 bases, in that order; junction bases with no gene match: 5. The CDR3 is 14 residues long. Germline-derived CDR1 and CDR2 are SQVTM and ANQGSEA. The CDR3 DNA is TGCAGCGGAGACCTAGCGGGGGGGCAAGAGACCCAGTACTTC. It specifies CSGDLAGGQETQYF.

This chain connects TRBV2 to TRBJ2-4, with 9 nucleotides matching TRBD1. The CDR3 covers 15 residues. Germline assignment: CDR1 SNHLY and CDR2 FYNNEI. Losses at the gene ends were 8 bases for V and 4 bases for J; bases not matched to a gene: 9. CDR3 protein: CASYLPGQGKNIQYF. The CDR3 DNA reads as TGTGCCAGCTATCTGCCGGGACAGGGAAAAAACATTCAGTACTTC.

The V and J genes are TRBV3-1 (or the pseudogene TRBV3-2) and TRBJ2-3; perhaps D is TRBD1 or TRBD2 (5 bases each). CDR1 is LGHDT, CDR2 YNNKEL, per germline (reference sequence). V shed 4 bases and J shed 9 bases, with 17 bases lying between them. The CDR3 extends over 14 amino acids. The CDR3 DNA follows: TGTGCCAGCAGCCCGTCCCTCGGTGGGGGAACGCAGTATTTT. Protein product: CASSPSLGGGTQYF.

In DNA, the CDR3 is TGCGCCAGCAGCCAAGAAAGTGGCGGGATTGAGCAGTACTTC. It specifies CASSQESGGIEQYF. The chain couples TRBV4-3 to TRBJ2-7; the D gene is possibly TRBD2 (6 bases). V gave up 0 bases and J gave up 7 bases, with 13 bases separating them. The CDR3 runs 14 residues. Germline values: CDR1 LGHNA, CDR2 YSLEER.

This chain joins TRBV4-3 and TRBJ2-3, with no clear D. Trimming cost V 1 base and J 0 bases, with 8 bases left between them. The CDR3 has 15 amino acids. Germline V lookup: CDR1 LGHNA, CDR2 YSLEER. CDR3 sequence: CASSQGGSSTDTQYF. CDR3 nucleotides: TGCGCCAGCAGCCAAGGGGGTTCTAGCACAGATACGCAGTATTTT.

The V call is TRBV6-5, the J call TRBJ1-3; D is unclear. The germline gives CDR1 MNHEY, CDR2 SVGAGI. V was clipped by 11 bases and J by 0 bases, with 11 bases between them. The length of the CDR3 is 13 residues. CDR3 sequence (DNA): TGTGCCGCCTTCGGTAACTCTGGAAACACCATATATTTT. Its translation is CAAFGNSGNTIYF.

A few counts support this clone. This chain uses TRBV2 with TRBJ1-2; a weak D match, TRBD1 (6 bases). The CDR3 is made up of 15 amino acids. CDR1 is SNHLY and CDR2 is FYNNEI in the germline V gene. Trimming removed 4 bases from V and 4 bases from J, with 16 bases in between. The CDR3 bases are TGTGCCAGCAGTGCTATGCAGGGGTTAGGCTATGGCTACACCTTC. It specifies CASSAMQGLGYGYTF.

The rearrangement joins TRBV7-9 to TRBJ1-2; D call uncertain. CDR1 and CDR2 from the germline V gene are SEHNR and FQNEAQ (reference sequence). Trimming shortened V by 5 bases and J by 6 bases, and 25 bases separated the two germline ends. The CDR3 sequence is 17 residues long. CDR3 sequence (DNA): TGTGCCAGCAGCCCAATTGGGGTGGCGGACGACGGTAATGGCTACACCTTC. This translates into CASSPIGVADDGNGYTF.

The chain employs TRBV4-3 and TRBJ2-7, with 7 bases identical to TRBD2. V shed 0 bases, J shed 3 bases, and the junction held 11 bases outside the gene matches. Per the germline V gene, CDR1 is LGHNA and CDR2 is YSLEER. This CDR3 contains 17 residues. The CDR3, as DNA: TGCGCCAGCAGCCAAGATGTCGGGGGGAGACCTTACTACGAGCAGTACTTC. Encoded protein: CASSQDVGGRPYYEQYF.

The J gene is TRBJ2-2, the V gene TRBV10-1, with D possibly TRBD2 on 6 matching bases. Trimming shortened V by 6 bases and J by 1 base, and 9 bases separated the two germline ends. The CDR3 length is 14 residues. Per germline, CDR1 WNHNN and CDR2 SYGVQD (reference sequence). CDR3 in DNA: TGCGCCAGCAGGCGGGACTGGAACACCGGGGAGCTGTTTTTT. Its protein is CASRRDWNTGELFF.

This clone was picked up one time. This chain uses TRBV6-5 with TRBJ2-5, with TRBD1 matching 7 bases. Germline V lookup: CDR1 MNHEY, CDR2 SVGAGI. The CDR3 covers 13 residues. V trimming: 5 bases; J trimming: 4 bases; junction bases outside the gene matches: 4. DNA of the CDR3: TGTGCCAGCAGTAAACAGGGGCCAGAGACCCAGTACTTC. Amino acid sequence: CASSKQGPETQYF.

The rearrangement links TRBV6-5 to TRBJ1-3; the match to TRBD1 covers 9 bases. The J segment lost 4 bases and the V segment lost 6 bases, leaving 7 bases of the junction unmatched. The CDR3 is 15 residues long. Germline assignment: CDR1 MNHEY and CDR2 SVGAGI. As DNA, the CDR3 is TGTGCCAGCAGCGTACAGGGGGCTGGCGGAAACACCATATATTTT. It codes for CASSVQGAGGNTIYF.

The chain combines TRBV3-1 (or the pseudogene TRBV3-2) with TRBJ2-2; 9 bases fit TRBD2. Per germline, CDR1 LGHDT and CDR2 YNNKEL (reference sequence). V dropped 1 base and J dropped 7; count of bases not matched to a gene: 4. The CDR3 has 15 residues. This chain's CDR3 is CASSQASGAIGELFF. The CDR3, as DNA: TGTGCCAGCAGCCAAGCTAGCGGGGCTATCGGGGAGCTGTTTTTT.

The chain employs TRBV5-1 and TRBJ2-1, with 11 bases aligning to TRBD2. This CDR3 is 15 amino acids long. V was clipped by 2 bases and J by 10 bases; unmatched bases: 8. Germline CDR1 and CDR2: SGHRS and YFSETQ. Here the CDR3 reads CASSLSGTSGGEQFF. The DNA for the CDR3 is TGCGCCAGCAGCTTATCCGGGACTAGCGGTGGGGAGCAGTTCTTC.

The chain has TRBV7-8 and TRBJ1-5; D remains ambiguous. V lost 5 bases and J 10 bases, leaving 21 bases between the germline ends. The V gene's germline CDR1 is SGHVS and CDR2 FQNEAQ. The CDR3 extends over 15 amino acids. CDR3 nucleotide sequence: TGTGCCAGCAGCCCCGCTGGCCCGGACGTTGTACCCCAGCATTTT. Translating gives CASSPAGPDVVPQHF. The whole variable domain, remainder taken from reference TRBV7-8 and TRBJ1-5, is GAGVSQSPRYKVAKRGQDVALRCDPISGHVSLFWYQQALGQGPEFLTYFQNEAQLDKSGLPSDRFFAERPEGSVSTLKIQRTQQEDSAVYLCASSPAGPDVVPQHFGDGTRLSIL.

The CDR3 protein is CASSFGSREAFF. DNA of the CDR3: TGTGCCAGCAGCTTCGGCAGTAGAGAAGCTTTCTTT. The chain recombines TRBV7-2 with TRBJ1-1; D gene ambiguous. Germline V CDR1 and CDR2: SGHTA, FQGNSA. The CDR3 loop spans 12 amino acids. The V and J ends lost 3 bases and 8 bases respectively, with 10 bases between them.